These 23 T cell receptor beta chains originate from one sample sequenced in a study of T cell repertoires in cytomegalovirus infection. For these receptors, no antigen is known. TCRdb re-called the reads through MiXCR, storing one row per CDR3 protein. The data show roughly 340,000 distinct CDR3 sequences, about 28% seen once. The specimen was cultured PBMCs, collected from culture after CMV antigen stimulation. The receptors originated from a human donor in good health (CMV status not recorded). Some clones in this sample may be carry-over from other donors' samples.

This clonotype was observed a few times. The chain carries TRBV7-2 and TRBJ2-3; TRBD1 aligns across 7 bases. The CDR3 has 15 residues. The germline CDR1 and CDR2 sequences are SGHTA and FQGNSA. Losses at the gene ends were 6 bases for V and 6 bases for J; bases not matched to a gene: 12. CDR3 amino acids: CASRPQGMIGDTQYF. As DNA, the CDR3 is TGTGCCAGCAGACCACAGGGGATGATAGGGGATACGCAGTATTTT.

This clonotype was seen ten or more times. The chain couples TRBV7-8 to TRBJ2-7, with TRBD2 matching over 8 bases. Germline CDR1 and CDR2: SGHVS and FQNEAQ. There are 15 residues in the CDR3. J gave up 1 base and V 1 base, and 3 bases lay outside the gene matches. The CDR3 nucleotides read TGTGCCAGCAGCTTAGAACTAGCGGTTTCCTACGAGCAGTACTTC. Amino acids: CASSLELAVSYEQYF.

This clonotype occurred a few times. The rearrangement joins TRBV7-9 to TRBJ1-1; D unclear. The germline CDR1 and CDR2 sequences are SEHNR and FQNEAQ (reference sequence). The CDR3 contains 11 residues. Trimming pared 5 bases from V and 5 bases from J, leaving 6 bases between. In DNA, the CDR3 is TGTGCCAGCAGCCCTTCTACTGAAGCTTTCTTT. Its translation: CASSPSTEAFF.

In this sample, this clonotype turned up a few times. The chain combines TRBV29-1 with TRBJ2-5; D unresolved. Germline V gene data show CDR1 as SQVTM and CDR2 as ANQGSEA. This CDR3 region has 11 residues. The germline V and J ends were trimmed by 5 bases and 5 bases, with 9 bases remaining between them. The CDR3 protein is CSVKASETQYF. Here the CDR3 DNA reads TGCAGCGTTAAGGCCAGTGAGACCCAGTACTTC.

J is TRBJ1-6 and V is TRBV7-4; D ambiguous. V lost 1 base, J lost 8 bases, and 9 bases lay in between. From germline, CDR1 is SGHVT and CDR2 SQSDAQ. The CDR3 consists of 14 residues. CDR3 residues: CASSLVGAHSPLHF. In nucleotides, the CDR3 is TGTGCCAGCAGCTTAGTAGGCGCGCATTCACCCCTCCACTTT.

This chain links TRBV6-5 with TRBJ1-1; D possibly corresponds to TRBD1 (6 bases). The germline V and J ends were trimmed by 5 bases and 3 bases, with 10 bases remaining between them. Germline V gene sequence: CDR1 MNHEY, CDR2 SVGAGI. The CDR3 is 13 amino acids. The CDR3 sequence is CASSRGGHTEAFF. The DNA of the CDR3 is TGTGCCAGCAGTCGAGGGGGGCACACTGAAGCTTTCTTT.

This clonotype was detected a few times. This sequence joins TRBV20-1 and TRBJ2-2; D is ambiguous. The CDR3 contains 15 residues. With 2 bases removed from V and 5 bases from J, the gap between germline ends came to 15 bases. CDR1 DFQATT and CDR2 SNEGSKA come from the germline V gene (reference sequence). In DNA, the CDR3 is TGCAGTGCTAGATCAGGACCTGGGCGGACCGGGGAGCTGTTTTTT. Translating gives CSARSGPGRTGELFF.

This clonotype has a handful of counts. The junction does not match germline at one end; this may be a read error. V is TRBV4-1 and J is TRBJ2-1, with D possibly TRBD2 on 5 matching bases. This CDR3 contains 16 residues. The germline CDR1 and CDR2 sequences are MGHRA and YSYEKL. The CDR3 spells CASSQDGTSTYNEQFF. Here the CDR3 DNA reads TGTGCCAGCAGCCAAGATGGCACTAGTACCTACAATGAGCAGTTCTTC.

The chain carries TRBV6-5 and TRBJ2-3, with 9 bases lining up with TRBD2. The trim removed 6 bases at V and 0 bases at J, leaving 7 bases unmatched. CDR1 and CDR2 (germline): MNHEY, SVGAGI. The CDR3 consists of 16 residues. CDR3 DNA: TGTGCCAGCAGCTTAAGCGGGGGGCGGAGCACAGATACGCAGTATTTT. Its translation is CASSLSGGRSTDTQYF.

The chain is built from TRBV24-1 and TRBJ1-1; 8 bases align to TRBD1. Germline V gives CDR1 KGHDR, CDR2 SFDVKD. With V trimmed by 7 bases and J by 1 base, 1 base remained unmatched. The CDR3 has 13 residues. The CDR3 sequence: CATRDRENTEAFF. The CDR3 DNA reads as TGTGCCACCAGGGACAGGGAGAACACTGAAGCTTTCTTT.

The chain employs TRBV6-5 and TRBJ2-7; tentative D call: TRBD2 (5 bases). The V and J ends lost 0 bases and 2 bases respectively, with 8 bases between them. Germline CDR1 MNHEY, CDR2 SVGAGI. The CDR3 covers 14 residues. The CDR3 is CASSYSRETYEQYF. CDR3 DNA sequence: TGTGCCAGCAGTTACTCGAGGGAGACCTACGAGCAGTACTTC.

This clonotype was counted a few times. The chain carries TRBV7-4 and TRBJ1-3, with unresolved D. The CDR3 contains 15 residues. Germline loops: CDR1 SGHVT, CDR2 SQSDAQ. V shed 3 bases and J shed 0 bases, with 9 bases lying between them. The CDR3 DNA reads TGTGCCAGCAGCTTGCAGTTAAGCTCTGGAAACACCATATATTTT. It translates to CASSLQLSSGNTIYF.

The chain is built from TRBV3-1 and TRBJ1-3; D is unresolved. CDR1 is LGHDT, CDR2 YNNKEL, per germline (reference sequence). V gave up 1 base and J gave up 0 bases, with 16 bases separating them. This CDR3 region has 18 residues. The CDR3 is CASSQVVSDGSSGNTIYF. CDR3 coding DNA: TGTGCCAGCAGCCAAGTGGTGTCGGATGGTAGCTCTGGAAACACCATATATTTT.

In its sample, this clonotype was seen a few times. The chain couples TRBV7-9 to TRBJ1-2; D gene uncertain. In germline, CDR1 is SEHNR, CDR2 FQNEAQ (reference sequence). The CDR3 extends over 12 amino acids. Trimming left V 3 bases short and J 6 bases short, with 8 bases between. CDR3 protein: CASSLVRDGYTF. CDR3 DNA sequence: TGTGCCAGCAGCTTGGTCAGAGATGGCTACACCTTC.

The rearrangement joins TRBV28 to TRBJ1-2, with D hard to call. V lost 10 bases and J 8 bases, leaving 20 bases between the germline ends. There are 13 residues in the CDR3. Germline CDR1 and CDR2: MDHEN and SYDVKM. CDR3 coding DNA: TGTGCCACCCAGCCCGGGCCGATCGGGGGCTACACCTTC. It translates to CATQPGPIGGYTF.

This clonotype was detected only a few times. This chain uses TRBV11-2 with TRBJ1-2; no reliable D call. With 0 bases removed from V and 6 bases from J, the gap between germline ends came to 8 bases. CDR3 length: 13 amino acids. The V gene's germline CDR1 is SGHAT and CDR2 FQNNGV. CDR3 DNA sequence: TGTGCCAGCAGCTTAGAGGACGGAGATGGCTACACCTTC. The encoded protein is CASSLEDGDGYTF.

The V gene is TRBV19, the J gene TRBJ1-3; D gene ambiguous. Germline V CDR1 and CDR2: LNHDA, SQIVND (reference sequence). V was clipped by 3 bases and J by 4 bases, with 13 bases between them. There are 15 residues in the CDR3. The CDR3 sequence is CASSMNGVRGNTIYF. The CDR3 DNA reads TGTGCCAGTAGTATGAATGGGGTTCGAGGAAACACCATATATTTT.

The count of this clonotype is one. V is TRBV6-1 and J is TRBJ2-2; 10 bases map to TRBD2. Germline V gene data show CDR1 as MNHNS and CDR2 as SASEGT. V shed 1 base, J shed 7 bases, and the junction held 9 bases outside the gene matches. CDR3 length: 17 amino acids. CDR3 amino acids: CASSEGSGRAGDGELFF. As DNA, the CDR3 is TGTGCCAGCAGTGAAGGGAGCGGGAGGGCCGGAGACGGGGAGCTGTTTTTT.

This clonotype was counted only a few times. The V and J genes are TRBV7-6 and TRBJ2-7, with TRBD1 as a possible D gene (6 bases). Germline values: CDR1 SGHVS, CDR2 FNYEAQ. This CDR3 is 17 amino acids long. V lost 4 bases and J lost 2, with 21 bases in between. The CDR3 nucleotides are TGTGCCAGCAGCTCTGCGCTACAGGGCGGGCGTCCCTACGAGCAGTACTTC. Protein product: CASSSALQGGRPYEQYF.

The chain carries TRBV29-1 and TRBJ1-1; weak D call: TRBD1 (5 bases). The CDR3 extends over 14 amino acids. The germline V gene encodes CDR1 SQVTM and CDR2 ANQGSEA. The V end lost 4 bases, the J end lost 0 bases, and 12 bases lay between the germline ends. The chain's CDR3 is CSVVGQGLNTEAFF. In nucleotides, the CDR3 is TGCAGCGTTGTCGGGCAGGGTCTGAACACTGAAGCTTTCTTT.

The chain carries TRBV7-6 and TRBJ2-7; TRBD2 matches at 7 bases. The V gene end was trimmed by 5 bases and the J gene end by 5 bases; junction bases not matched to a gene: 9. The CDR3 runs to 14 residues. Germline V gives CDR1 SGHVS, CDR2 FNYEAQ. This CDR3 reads CASSQGGGVDEQYF. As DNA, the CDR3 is TGTGCCAGCAGCCAAGGTGGGGGGGTGGACGAGCAGTACTTC.

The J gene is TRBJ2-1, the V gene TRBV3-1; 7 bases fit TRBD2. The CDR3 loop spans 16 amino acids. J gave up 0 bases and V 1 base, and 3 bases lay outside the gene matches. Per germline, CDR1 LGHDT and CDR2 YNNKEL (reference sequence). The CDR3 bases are TGTGCCAGCAGCCAAGCTAGCGGCAGCTCCTACAATGAGCAGTTCTTC. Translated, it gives CASSQASGSSYNEQFF.

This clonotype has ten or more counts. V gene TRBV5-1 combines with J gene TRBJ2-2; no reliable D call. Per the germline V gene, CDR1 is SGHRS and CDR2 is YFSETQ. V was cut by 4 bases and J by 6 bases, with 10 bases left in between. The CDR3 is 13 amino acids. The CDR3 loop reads CASSPVVAGELFF. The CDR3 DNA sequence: TGCGCCAGCAGCCCCGTTGTGGCCGGGGAGCTGTTTTTT. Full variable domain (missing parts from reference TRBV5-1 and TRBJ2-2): KAGVTQTPRYLIKTRGQQVTLSCSPISGHRSVSWYQQTPGQGLQFLFEYFSETQRNKGNFPGRFSGRQFSNSRSEMNVSTLELGDSALYLCASSPVVAGELFFGEGSRLTVL.